This T cell receptor beta chain appears in the sequencing data of a study of OX40 agonist ivuxolimab in advanced cancers. About the study as a whole: Ivuxolimab was an agonistic, fully human IgG2 monoclonal antibody directed against OX40 (CD134), a costimulatory receptor. Among the approximately 54 dose-escalation patients, around 20 had hepatocellular carcinoma, some 15 melanoma, 9 renal cell carcinoma and 9 head and neck cancer. Intravenous ivuxolimab was administered to patients every 2 weeks at six dose levels: 0.01, 0.1, 0.3, 1.5, 3 and 10 mg/kg. Peripheral TCRbeta sequencing was intended to test whether TCR sequence diversity was altered and clonal T-cell expansion was caused by ivuxolimab. A male proportion of roughly 80% and a mean age of approximately 55 years, ranging from about 23 to 79, were recorded for the dose-escalation cohort. Partial responses were achieved by three dose-escalation patients, of whom one had hepatocellular carcinoma and two had cutaneous melanoma. Prior anti-PD-1, anti-PD-L1 or anti-CTLA-4 therapy was permitted, and approximately 39% of dose-escalation patients had received checkpoint inhibitors. The paper describes the monotherapy dose-escalation part (N = 52 patients) of the phase I trial of ivuxolimab.

To sequence the TCRbeta CDR3 region, genomic DNA was isolated from the sorted cells. The immunoSEQ Assay was used for sequencing of TCRbeta CDR3 regions. Entries here come from immuneACCESS through TCRdb and include only in-frame sequences with V and J called. Some clones fail to appear in such tables; in the studies checked, an unresolved V gene covers under half of the shortfall, and the cause of the remainder is unknown. Recorded for this sample are 70,000 or so clones; about 85% of them occurred a single time. The ten largest clones take up 1.3% of the sample. The study at large found these results: The antigen specificity of the clonally expanded peripheral T cells was not determined. Partial responders in the 0.1-3.0 mg/kg groups had among the lowest normalized peripheral clonal expansion, especially among CD8+ T cells. After ivuxolimab, expanded clones were on average more numerous among CD8+ T cells than among CD4+ T cells. Low levels of normalized T-cell clonal expansion were also shown by some nonresponding patients. At doses from 0.1 to 3.0 mg/kg, clonal expansion was seen in both CD4+ and CD8+ blood T cells between baseline and week 6.

V and J lose 7 bases and 0 bases, and a span of 13 bases separates them. Via the germline V gene, CDR1 is MNHNS and CDR2 SASEGT. The CDR3 starts with the cysteine, ends with the phenylalanine, and has 14 residues. Only the CDR3 region is kept as DNA, spanning 42 bases read in frame from base 1. Patients with a history of autoimmune disease or receiving systemic immunosuppression were excluded from the trial. In every dose cohort, peripheral blood was drawn for TCR sequencing at baseline, cycle 4 day 1, and cycle 7 day 1. The samples were taken from a phase I, first-in-human, multicenter, open-label dose-escalation trial of ivuxolimab. The trial enrolled adults with locally advanced or metastatic head and neck squamous cell, hepatocellular, melanoma or renal cell carcinoma. Before TCR sequencing, CD4+ T cells and CD8+ T cells from peripheral blood were sorted into separate populations. About this clone: Which antigen it targets is not known. The input lacks base qualities; no much larger clone sits a single base away.

The specimen was CD4+ or CD8+ T cells sorted from blood, collected in a trial of the OX40 agonist ivuxolimab. This receptor chain uses TRBV6-1 and TRBJ2-7; the D gene identity is not certain. The TCR sequence derives from an adult with an advanced solid tumor such as melanoma, head and neck, liver or kidney cancer. The CDR3 protein: CASTRTVSSYEQYF. The sequence in DNA is TGTGCCAGCACTAGGACGGTGAGCTCCTACGAGCAGTACTTC.